Each of the 26 T cell receptor beta chains below was sequenced from the same sample in a study of T-cell reconstitution after alpha-beta-depleted transplantation in children. Library preparation (for TCRbeta) was performed with unique molecular identifiers. TCRdb redid the calling of the PCR reads with MiXCR, one entry per CDR3 protein. The table includes some 550,000 distinct CDR3 sequences, roughly 23% detected once. The sample in question was PBMCs, mostly from graft donor cells, obtained 360 days after TCRalphabeta/CD19-depleted stem cell transplant. These receptors all come from a boy in the first two years of life who had a stem cell transplant for acute myeloid leukemia, so the T cells may come from the graft donor.

This clonotype was picked up a small number of times. The V call is TRBV2, the J call TRBJ1-5; no clear D gene. The V end was cut by 4 bases, the J end by 7 bases, with 11 bases between. Germline-derived CDR1 and CDR2 are SNHLY and FYNNEI. This CDR3 has 13 amino acids. CDR3 DNA sequence: TGTGCCAGCAGTGCCTGGAAGATCCAGCCCCAGCATTTT. This codes for CASSAWKIQPQHF.

This clonotype was counted at least ten times. The chain joins TRBV29-1 to TRBJ2-5; 9 nucleotides line up with TRBD1. The germline V gene encodes CDR1 SQVTM and CDR2 ANQGSEA. The CDR3 length is 13 residues. V was pared by 5 bases and J by 5 bases, with 6 bases of the junction left unmatched. Written as DNA, the CDR3 is TGCAGCGTTAAACAGGGGGCGGGTGAGACCCAGTACTTC. Translation: CSVKQGAGETQYF.

This clonotype has a count of ten or more. The V gene is TRBV25-1, the J gene TRBJ2-5, with TRBD1 matching 8 bases. The CDR3 spans 16 residues. The germline gives CDR1 MGHDK, CDR2 SYGVNS. The V and J ends lost 4 bases and 1 base, in that order; junction bases with no gene match: 8. The CDR3 region has the DNA TGTGCCAGCAGTGCCTCGGGACAGGCTCGCCAAGAGACCCAGTACTTC. As protein: CASSASGQARQETQYF.

The chain carries TRBV28 and TRBJ1-4; 7 bases fit TRBD1. Germline V CDR1 and CDR2: MDHEN, SYDVKM. Trimming removed 5 bases from V and 7 bases from J; junction bases left unmatched: 10. CDR3 length: 15 amino acids. The CDR3 DNA follows: TGTGCCAGCAGTCCGGATAGGGGGCGGAGTGAAAAACTGTTTTTT. It translates to CASSPDRGRSEKLFF.

J is TRBJ1-2 and V is TRBV5-1; D call uncertain. V was clipped by 3 bases and J by 4 bases, with 16 bases between them. CDR1 SGHRS and CDR2 YFSETQ come from the germline V gene. The CDR3 has 15 residues. The CDR3 sequence is CASSWVPRDTYGYTF. The CDR3 DNA follows: TGCGCCAGCAGCTGGGTTCCGAGGGATACCTATGGCTACACCTTC.

This clonotype was detected a few times. The V and J genes are TRBV27 and TRBJ2-3; 8 bases agree with TRBD2. The CDR3 runs 16 residues. V shed 8 bases and J 3 bases; nucleotides not matched to a gene: 13. CDR1 and CDR2 from the germline V gene are MNHEY and SMNVEV (reference sequence). The CDR3 region is CASHRAGGRATDTQYF. The CDR3, as DNA: TGTGCCAGCCATAGGGCGGGGGGCCGGGCAACAGATACGCAGTATTTT.

This clonotype has ten or more counts. The CDR3 is CASRGTSVSSGANVLTF. DNA for the CDR3: TGTGCCAGCAGAGGGACTAGCGTTAGCTCTGGGGCCAACGTCCTGACTTTC. The chain uses TRBV12-3 or TRBV12-4 and TRBJ2-6, with 10 positions matching TRBD2. Trimming took 6 bases from V and 0 from J; bases not matched to a gene: 5. The CDR3 has 17 residues.

This chain links TRBV7-2 with TRBJ2-7, with TRBD1 matching 8 bases. The CDR3 runs to 16 residues. Germline CDR1 and CDR2: SGHTA and FQGNSA. After removal of 5 bases from V and 1 base from J, the junction contained 10 bases not matched to a gene. In DNA, the CDR3 is TGTGCCAGCAGCCCCGCGGGGACAGGAGGGTCCTACGAGCAGTACTTC. It is translated as CASSPAGTGGSYEQYF.

This clonotype was observed many times. The J gene is TRBJ2-5, the V gene TRBV10-3; D uncertain. The CDR3 consists of 13 residues. CDR1 ENHRY and CDR2 SYGVKD come from the germline V gene. Trimming shortened V by 1 base and J by 5 bases, and 8 bases separated the two germline ends. DNA of the CDR3: TGTGCCATCAGTGAGTTTGAAAGGGAGACCCAGTACTTC. It translates to CAISEFERETQYF.

This clonotype was counted only a few times. The J gene is TRBJ2-3, the V gene TRBV6-5, with D maybe TRBD1 (6 bases). The V and J ends lost 2 bases and 4 bases respectively, with 19 bases between them. The germline V gene encodes CDR1 MNHEY and CDR2 SVGAGI. This CDR3 spans 17 amino acids. The CDR3 coding sequence is TGTGCCAGCAGTTACCAAACCATCCAGGGGCTGGCAGATACGCAGTATTTT. Residues: CASSYQTIQGLADTQYF.

The chain combines TRBV19 with TRBJ2-6, with a weak D call TRBD1 (6 bases). Per germline, CDR1 LNHDA and CDR2 SQIVND (reference sequence). The V end was cut by 4 bases, the J end by 4 bases, with 23 bases between. The CDR3 length is 19 residues. DNA of the CDR3: TGTGCCAGTAGTAGGATACTAACAGGGTTGTACTCCGGGGCCAACGTCCTGACTTTC. Amino acids: CASSRILTGLYSGANVLTF.

This clonotype has ten or more counts. The rearrangement uses TRBV20-1 and TRBJ2-5; 7 nucleotides align to TRBD1. CDR3 length: 15 residues. Germline CDR1 DFQATT, CDR2 SNEGSKA (reference sequence). The V and J ends lost 6 bases and 1 base, in that order; junction bases with no gene match: 11. The CDR3 DNA is TGCAGTGCCCGGGACAGCCGGGGAACCCAAGAGACCCAGTACTTC. Residues: CSARDSRGTQETQYF.

The chain recombines TRBV20-1 with TRBJ2-1; 9 bases map to TRBD2. Per the germline V gene, CDR1 is DFQATT and CDR2 is SNEGSKA (reference sequence). The CDR3 sequence is 18 residues long. The J segment lost 4 bases and the V segment lost 0 bases, leaving 13 bases of the junction unmatched. CDR3 sequence: CSARDGRIWRGGYNEQFF. CDR3 DNA: TGCAGTGCTAGAGACGGAAGAATATGGCGGGGGGGATACAATGAGCAGTTCTTC.

V is TRBV7-9 and J is TRBJ1-1; the D is unclear. The CDR3 covers 14 residues. Germline assignment: CDR1 SEHNR and CDR2 FQNEAQ (reference sequence). V lost 4 bases and J lost 0, with 9 bases in between. The CDR3 region is CASSSGPMNTEAFF. The DNA of the CDR3 is TGTGCCAGCAGCTCCGGTCCGATGAACACTGAAGCTTTCTTT.

In its sample, this clonotype was seen many times. The chain couples TRBV20-1 to TRBJ2-5, with TRBD1 as a possible D gene (6 bases). V shed 4 bases and J shed 2 bases, with 8 bases lying between them. The CDR3 consists of 12 residues. Germline loops: CDR1 DFQATT, CDR2 SNEGSKA (reference sequence). The CDR3, as DNA: TGCAGTGCTACGGGACATCAAGAGACCCAGTACTTC. This codes for CSATGHQETQYF.

The rearrangement links TRBV7-3 to TRBJ2-3, with 11 bases matching TRBD2. The length of the CDR3 is 17 residues. The germline V gene encodes CDR1 SGHTA and CDR2 FQGTGA. V gave up 4 bases and J gave up 2 bases; unmatched junction bases: 8. The CDR3 region is CASSSPTSGGATDTQYF. CDR3 nucleotides: TGTGCCAGCAGCTCACCTACTAGCGGGGGTGCCACAGATACGCAGTATTTT.

The table lists this clonotype with many counts. This rearrangement joins TRBV29-1 to TRBJ2-3; tentative D call: TRBD2 (6 bases). The V and J ends lost 8 bases and 6 bases respectively, with 18 bases between them. Germline CDR1 and CDR2: SQVTM and ANQGSEA. The CDR3 is 13 residues long. CDR3 nucleotides: TGCAGCCACCGGGACTCTGCCTGGGATACGCAGTATTTT. It codes for CSHRDSAWDTQYF.

The chain joins TRBV29-1 to TRBJ2-5; possibly TRBD1 for D (6 bases). Trimming took off 3 bases at V and 4 bases at J, with 12 bases between the two ends. Germline V CDR1 and CDR2: SQVTM, ANQGSEA. The CDR3 consists of 13 residues. CDR3: CSVDMDSLETQYF. As DNA, the CDR3 is TGCAGCGTTGACATGGACAGCCTAGAGACCCAGTACTTC.

The V call is TRBV4-3, the J call TRBJ2-1; 9 nucleotides agree with TRBD2. Germline V gene lookup returns CDR1 LGHNA and CDR2 YSLEER. V was clipped by 6 bases and J by 7 bases; unmatched bases: 10. This CDR3 contains 15 residues. The CDR3 nucleotides are TGCGCCAGCAGACTCAGCGGGGGGCTAGGAAATGAGCAGTTCTTC. Its translation is CASRLSGGLGNEQFF.

This chain uses TRBV18 with TRBJ2-5; the D call may be TRBD1 or TRBD2 (5 bases each). The V end lost 3 bases, the J end lost 1 base, and 15 bases lay between the germline ends. Germline V gene lookup returns CDR1 KGHSH and CDR2 LQKENI. This CDR3 is built from 16 residues. CDR3 coding DNA: TGTGCCAGCTCACCCGGGACCCAACTATCCCAAGAGACCCAGTACTTC. It is translated as CASSPGTQLSQETQYF.

This clonotype was detected many times. The V gene is TRBV7-8, the J gene TRBJ1-2; TRBD1 agrees at 8 bases. The CDR3 runs to 15 residues. In germline, CDR1 is SGHVS, CDR2 FQNEAQ. V was pared by 2 bases and J by 7 bases, with 9 bases of the junction left unmatched. CDR3 nucleotide sequence: TGTGCCAGCAGCTTACTGACAGGGGCGGGTGGTGGCTACACCTTC. Translating it yields CASSLLTGAGGGYTF.

There are many counts of this clonotype. The CDR3: CASSLVAGPLGTGELFF. The CDR3 DNA reads TGCGCCAGCAGCTTAGTAGCGGGGCCCTTGGGCACCGGGGAGCTGTTTTTT. The chain carries TRBV5-1 and TRBJ2-2; 8 bases are a match to TRBD2. Trimming took 2 bases from V and 4 from J; bases not matched to a gene: 10. The germline CDR1 and CDR2 sequences are SGHRS and YFSETQ. The CDR3 length is 17 residues. The whole variable domain, filled in from reference TRBV5-1 and TRBJ2-2, reads KAGVTQTPRYLIKTRGQQVTLSCSPISGHRSVSWYQQTPGQGLQFLFEYFSETQRNKGNFPGRFSGRQFSNSRSEMNVSTLELGDSALYLCASSLVAGPLGTGELFFGEGSRLTVL.

The V call is TRBV11-2, the J call TRBJ2-1; no clear D gene. The germline V and J ends were trimmed by 5 bases and 5 bases, with 16 bases remaining between them. This CDR3 has 15 amino acids. Germline CDR1 is SGHAT and CDR2 is FQNNGV. The CDR3 reads CASSHPLLGDNEQFF. The DNA of the CDR3 is TGTGCCAGCAGCCATCCCCTTTTGGGCGACAATGAGCAGTTCTTC.

The chain combines TRBV4-1 with TRBJ2-5; possible D gene TRBD1, 6 bases. Trimming took 1 base from V and 5 from J, leaving 17 bases between them. CDR3 length equals 16 residues. Germline CDR1 reads MGHRA; CDR2 reads YSYEKL. The CDR3: CASSQVGLQGSETQYF. The CDR3, as DNA: TGCGCCAGCAGCCAAGTTGGTCTACAGGGATCGGAGACCCAGTACTTC.

Ten or more counts support this clonotype. CDR3 bases: TGCAGCGTTGCGTTACAGACCTCCTACGAGCAGTACTTC. As protein: CSVALQTSYEQYF. V usage is TRBV29-1 and J usage is TRBJ2-7; no reliable D call. V gave up 4 bases and J gave up 0 bases, with 10 bases separating them. Germline loops: CDR1 SQVTM, CDR2 ANQGSEA. The length of the CDR3 is 13 residues.

This clonotype was seen more than once but under ten times. The J gene is TRBJ2-3, the V gene TRBV27, with 7 nucleotides matching TRBD2. Trimming took 4 bases from V and 2 from J; bases not matched to a gene: 6. CDR3 length: 15 residues. Looked up from germline, CDR1 is MNHEY and CDR2 is SMNVEV (reference sequence). CDR3: CASSSLTSPTDTQYF. The CDR3 DNA follows: TGTGCCAGCAGTTCCCTGACTAGCCCCACAGATACGCAGTATTTT.